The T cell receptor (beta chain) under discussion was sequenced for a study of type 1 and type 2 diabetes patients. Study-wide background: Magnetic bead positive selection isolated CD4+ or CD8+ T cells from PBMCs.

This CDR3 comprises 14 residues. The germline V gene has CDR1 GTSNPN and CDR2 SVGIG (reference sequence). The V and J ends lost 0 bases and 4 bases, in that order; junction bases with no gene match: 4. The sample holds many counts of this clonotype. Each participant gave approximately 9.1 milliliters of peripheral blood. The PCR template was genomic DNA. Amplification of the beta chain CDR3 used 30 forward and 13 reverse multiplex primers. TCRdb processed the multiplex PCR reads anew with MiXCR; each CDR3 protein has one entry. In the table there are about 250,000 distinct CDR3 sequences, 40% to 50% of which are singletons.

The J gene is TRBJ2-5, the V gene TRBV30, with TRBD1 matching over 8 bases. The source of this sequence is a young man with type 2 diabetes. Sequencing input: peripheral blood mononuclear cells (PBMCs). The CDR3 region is CAWSVTGGGETQYF. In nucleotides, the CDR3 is TGTGCCTGGAGTGTAACAGGGGGTGGAGAGACCCAGTACTTC.